This TCR beta chain originates from a study of monozygotic twins with inflammatory bowel disease. cDNA encoding TCRalpha and TCRbeta underwent two nested PCRs of around 15 and 9 cycles, each of which was followed by bead purification. TCRdb reworked the 5' RACE reads into one entry per CDR3 protein, no DNA. Its clone listing holds 350,000 to 500,000 distinct CDR3 sequences. Sample: blood. The receptor comes from a human donor with ulcerative colitis or Crohn's disease, or a healthy co-twin of an affected twin (not recorded which).

Here the CDR3 reads CAISESKGGTEAFF. The chain links TRBV10-3 to TRBJ1-1. CDR1 is ENHRY and CDR2 is SYGVKD in the germline V gene. CDR3 length equals 14 residues.